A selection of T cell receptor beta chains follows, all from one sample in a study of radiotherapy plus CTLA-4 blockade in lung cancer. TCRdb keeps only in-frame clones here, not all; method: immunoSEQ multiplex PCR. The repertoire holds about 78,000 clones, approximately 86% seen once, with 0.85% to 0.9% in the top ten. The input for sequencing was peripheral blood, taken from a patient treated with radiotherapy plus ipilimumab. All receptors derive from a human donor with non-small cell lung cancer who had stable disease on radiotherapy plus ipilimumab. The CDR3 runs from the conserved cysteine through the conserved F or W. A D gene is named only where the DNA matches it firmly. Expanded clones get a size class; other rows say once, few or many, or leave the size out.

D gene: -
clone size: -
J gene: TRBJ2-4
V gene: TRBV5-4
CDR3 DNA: TGTGCCAGCAGCCTTCCCAAGAGCATTCAGTACTTC
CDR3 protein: CASSLPKSIQYF

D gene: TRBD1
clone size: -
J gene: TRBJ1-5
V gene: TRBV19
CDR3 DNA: TGTGCCAGTAGACAGACAGGGATCAATCAGCCCCAGCATTTT
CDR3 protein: CASRQTGINQPQHF

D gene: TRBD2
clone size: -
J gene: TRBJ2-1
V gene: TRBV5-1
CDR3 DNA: TGCGCCAGCAGCTCCCTCGGCGGGAGGGTTTCCTACAATGAGCAGTTCTTC
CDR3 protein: CASSSLGGRVSYNEQFF

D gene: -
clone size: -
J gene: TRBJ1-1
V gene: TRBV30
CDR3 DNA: TGTGCCTGGAATAGTGACAGGTGGAACACTGAAGCTTTCTTT
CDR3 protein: CAWNSDRWNTEAFF

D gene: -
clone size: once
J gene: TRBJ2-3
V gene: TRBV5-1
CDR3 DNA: TGCGCCAGCAGCTTGGTTCCGGGAAGCACAGATACGCAGTATTTT
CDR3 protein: CASSLVPGSTDTQYF

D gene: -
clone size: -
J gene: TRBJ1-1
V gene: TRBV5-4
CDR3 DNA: TGTGCTAGCAGCGCCCCCGGGGAGGAGAACACTGAAGCTTTCTTT
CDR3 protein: CASSAPGEENTEAFF

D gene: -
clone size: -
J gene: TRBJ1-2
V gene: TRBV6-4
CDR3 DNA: TGTGCCAGCAGAGAGGCCCAAGGGGGTTCCTATGGCTACACCTTC
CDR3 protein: CASREAQGGSYGYTF

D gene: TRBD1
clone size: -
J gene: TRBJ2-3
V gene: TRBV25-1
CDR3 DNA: TGTGCCAGCAGTGACGACAGGGGGCACACAGATACGCAGTATTTT
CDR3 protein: CASSDDRGHTDTQYF

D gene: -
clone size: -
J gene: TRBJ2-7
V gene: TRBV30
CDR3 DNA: TGTGCCTGGAGTGTAAGGCCTACCGCCTACGAGCAGTACTTC
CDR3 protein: CAWSVRPTAYEQYF

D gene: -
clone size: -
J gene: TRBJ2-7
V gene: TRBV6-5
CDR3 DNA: TGTGCCAGCAGTTACTCGGGGCGGACCGGGGACGAGCAGTACTTC
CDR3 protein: CASSYSGRTGDEQYF

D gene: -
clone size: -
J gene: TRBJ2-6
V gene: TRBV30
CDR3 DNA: TGTGCCTGGAGTCTAAGGGGGGCCAACGTCCTGACTTTC
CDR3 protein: CAWSLRGANVLTF

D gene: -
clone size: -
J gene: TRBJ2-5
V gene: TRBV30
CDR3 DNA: TGTGCCTGGAGTGACGGTTCCCGGGAGACCCAGTACTTC
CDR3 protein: CAWSDGSRETQYF

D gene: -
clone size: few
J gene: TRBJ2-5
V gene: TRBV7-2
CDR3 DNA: TGTGCCAGCAGCTTAGTAATCGAGACCCAGTACTTC
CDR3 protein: CASSLVIETQYF

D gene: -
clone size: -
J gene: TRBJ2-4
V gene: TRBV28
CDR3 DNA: TGTGCCAGCAGTTACCCTGGAATCTCCAAAAACATTCAGTACTTC
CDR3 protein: CASSYPGISKNIQYF

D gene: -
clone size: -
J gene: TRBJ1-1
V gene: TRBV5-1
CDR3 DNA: TGCGCCAGCAGCTTTGGACTGAAGAACACTGAAGCTTTCTTT
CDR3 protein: CASSFGLKNTEAFF

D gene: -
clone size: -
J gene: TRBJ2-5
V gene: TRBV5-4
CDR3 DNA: TGTGCCAGCAGCTTGGAGGGGCGGCCGGAGACCCAGTACTTC
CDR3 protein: CASSLEGRPETQYF

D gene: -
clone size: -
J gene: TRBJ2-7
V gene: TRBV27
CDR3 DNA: TGTGCCAGCAGGAAGCAGGGTGGTTTCGACGAGCAGTACTTC
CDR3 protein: CASRKQGGFDEQYF

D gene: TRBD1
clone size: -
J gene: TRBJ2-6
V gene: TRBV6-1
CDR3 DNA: TGTGCCAGCAGTGGCTGGGACAGGGCTGGGGCCAACGTCCTGACTTTC
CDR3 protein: CASSGWDRAGANVLTF

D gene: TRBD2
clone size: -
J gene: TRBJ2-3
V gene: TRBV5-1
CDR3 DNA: TGCGCCAGCAGCACCGGGGGTACTAGCGGGGCTATGGGTCAAGATACGCAGTATTTT
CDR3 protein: CASSTGGTSGAMGQDTQYF

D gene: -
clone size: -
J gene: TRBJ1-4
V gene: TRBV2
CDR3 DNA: TGTGCCAGCCGGATTAGTTTGTCGATTGAAAAACTGTTTTTT
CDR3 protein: CASRISLSIEKLFF

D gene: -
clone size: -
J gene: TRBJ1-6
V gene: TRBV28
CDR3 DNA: TGTGCCAGCAGCGCACCAGACAGATATAATTCACCCCTCCACTTT
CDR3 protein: CASSAPDRYNSPLHF

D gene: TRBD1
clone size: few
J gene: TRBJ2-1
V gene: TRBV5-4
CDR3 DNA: TGTGCCAGCCTCGATAGGGACAGTTACAATGAGCAGTTCTTC
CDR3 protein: CASLDRDSYNEQFF

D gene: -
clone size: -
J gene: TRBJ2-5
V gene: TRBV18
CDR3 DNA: TGTGCCAGCTCACCGTTGGGGGGACAAGAGACCCAGTACTTC
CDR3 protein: CASSPLGGQETQYF

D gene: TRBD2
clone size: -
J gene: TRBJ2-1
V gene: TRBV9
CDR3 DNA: TGTGCCAGCAGCGGGACTAGCGGAAGTCACAATGAGCAGTTCTTC
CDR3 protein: CASSGTSGSHNEQFF

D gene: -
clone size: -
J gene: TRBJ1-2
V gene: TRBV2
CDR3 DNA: TGTGCCAGCACCCGACAGTTTACTAACTATGGCTACACCTTC
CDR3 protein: CASTRQFTNYGYTF

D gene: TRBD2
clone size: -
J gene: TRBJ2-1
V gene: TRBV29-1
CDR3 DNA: TGCAGCGCGCGAGCGGGAGGCCAGGGGAATGAGCAGTTCTTC
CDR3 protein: CSARAGGQGNEQFF

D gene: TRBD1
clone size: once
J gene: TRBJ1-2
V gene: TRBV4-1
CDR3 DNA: TGCGCCAGCAGCCAAGACCCAGGGGGACAGACCTATGGCTACACCTTC
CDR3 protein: CASSQDPGGQTYGYTF

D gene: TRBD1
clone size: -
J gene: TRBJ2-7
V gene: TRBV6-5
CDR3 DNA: TGTGCCAGCAGTTCGCCGACAGGGTACAAGTACGAGCAGTACTTC
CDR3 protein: CASSSPTGYKYEQYF

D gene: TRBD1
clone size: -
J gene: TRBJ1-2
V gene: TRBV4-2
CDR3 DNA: TGTGCCAGCAGCCAAGATTCAGGGGGCGACTATGGCTACACCTTC
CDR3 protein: CASSQDSGGDYGYTF

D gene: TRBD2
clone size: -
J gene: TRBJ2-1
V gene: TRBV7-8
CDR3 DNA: TGTGCCAGCAGACTAGCGGACTACAATGAGCAGTTCTTC
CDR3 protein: CASRLADYNEQFF

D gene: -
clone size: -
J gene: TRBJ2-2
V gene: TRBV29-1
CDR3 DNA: TGCAGCGTGAAGGATCACAGGGATTACACCGGGGAGCTGTTTTTT
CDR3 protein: CSVKDHRDYTGELFF

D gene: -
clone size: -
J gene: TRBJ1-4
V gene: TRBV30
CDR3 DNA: TGTGCCTGGAGTGTACCATTTTCGGGAGCCTACGAAAAACTGTTTTTT
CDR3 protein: CAWSVPFSGAYEKLFF

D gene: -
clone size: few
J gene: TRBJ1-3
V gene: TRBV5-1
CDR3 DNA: TGCGCCAGCAGCCCCCCGCGGGACGCAGGAAACACCATATATTTT
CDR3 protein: CASSPPRDAGNTIYF

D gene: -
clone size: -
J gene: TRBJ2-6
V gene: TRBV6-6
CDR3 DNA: TGTGCCAGCACCGATCGGGTTTGGGGGGCCAACGTCCTGACTTTC
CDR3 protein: CASTDRVWGANVLTF

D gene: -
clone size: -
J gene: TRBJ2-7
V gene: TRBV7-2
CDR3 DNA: TGTGCCAGCAGCTTAGGGGGGGGCTTCTACGAGCAGTACTTC
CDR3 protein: CASSLGGGFYEQYF

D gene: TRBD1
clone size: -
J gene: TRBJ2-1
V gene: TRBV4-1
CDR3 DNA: TGCGCCAGCAGCCACCTGGGGGGGACAGGGTCTTGGAATGAGCAGTTCTTC
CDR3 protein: CASSHLGGTGSWNEQFF

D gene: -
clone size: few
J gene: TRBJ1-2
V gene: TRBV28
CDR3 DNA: TGTGCCAGCAGTTTGAACTATGGCTACACCTTC
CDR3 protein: CASSLNYGYTF

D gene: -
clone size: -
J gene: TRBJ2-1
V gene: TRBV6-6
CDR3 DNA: TGTGCCAGCAGCACCGAAGGGTACAATGAGCAGTTCTTC
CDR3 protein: CASSTEGYNEQFF

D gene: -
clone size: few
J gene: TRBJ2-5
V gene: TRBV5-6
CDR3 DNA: TGTGCCAGCAGCTTGGGAGGGGGAGCGACAGAGACCCAGTACTTC
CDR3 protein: CASSLGGGATETQYF

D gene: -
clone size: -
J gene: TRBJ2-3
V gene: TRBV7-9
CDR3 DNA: TGTGCCAGCAGCTTAAGCGGCGGGAGCACAGATACGCAGTATTTT
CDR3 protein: CASSLSGGSTDTQYF

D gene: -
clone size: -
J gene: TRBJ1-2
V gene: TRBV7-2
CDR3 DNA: TGTGCCAGCAGCTTTCAGACGGGGACCTATGGCTACACCTTC
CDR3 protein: CASSFQTGTYGYTF

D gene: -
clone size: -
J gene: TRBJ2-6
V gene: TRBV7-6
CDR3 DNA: TGTGCCAGCAGCCTCTGGGGGGGCGCTGGGGCCAACGTCCTGACTTTC
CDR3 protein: CASSLWGGAGANVLTF

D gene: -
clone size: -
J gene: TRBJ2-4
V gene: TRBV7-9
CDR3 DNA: TGTGCCAGCAGGTTAGGGTCGGCCAAAAACATTCAGTACTTC
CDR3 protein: CASRLGSAKNIQYF

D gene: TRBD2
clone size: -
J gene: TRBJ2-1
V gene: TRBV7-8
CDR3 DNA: TGTGCCAGCAGCTTGTTTGCGGGAGGGCCCATTGAGCAGTTCTTC
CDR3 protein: CASSLFAGGPIEQFF

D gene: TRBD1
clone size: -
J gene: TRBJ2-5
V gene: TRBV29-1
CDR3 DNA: TGCAGCGTTGAAAGTCGGACAGGGAACGACGAGACCCAGTACTTC
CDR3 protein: CSVESRTGNDETQYF

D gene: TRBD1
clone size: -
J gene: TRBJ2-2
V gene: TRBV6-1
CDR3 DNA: TGTGCCAGCAGTGCCGACAGGGTCGACACCGGGGAGCTGTTTTTT
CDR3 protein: CASSADRVDTGELFF

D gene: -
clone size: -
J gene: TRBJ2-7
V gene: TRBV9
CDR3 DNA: TGTGCCAGCAGCGTAGCTTCTAGCTCCTACGAGCAGTACTTC
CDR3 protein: CASSVASSSYEQYF

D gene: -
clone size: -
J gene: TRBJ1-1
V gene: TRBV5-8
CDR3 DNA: TGTGCCAGCAGCTTGGGGTTAGGGCGGGGGACTGAAGCTTTCTTT
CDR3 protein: CASSLGLGRGTEAFF

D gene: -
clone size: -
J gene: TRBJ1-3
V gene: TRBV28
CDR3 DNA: TGTGCCAGCAGTTCATCCGGGGTCGGAAACACCATATATTTT
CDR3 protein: CASSSSGVGNTIYF

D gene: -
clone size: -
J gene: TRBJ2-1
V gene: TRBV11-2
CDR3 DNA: TGTGCCAGCAGCTTTGCGGGCCGTGAGCAGTTCTTC
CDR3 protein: CASSFAGREQFF

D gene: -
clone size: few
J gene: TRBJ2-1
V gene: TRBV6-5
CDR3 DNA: TGTGCCAGCAGTTACTCGAGACTAGGGCTGAGTGAGCAGTTCTTC
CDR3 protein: CASSYSRLGLSEQFF

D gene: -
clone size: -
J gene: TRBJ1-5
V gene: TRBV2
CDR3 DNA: TGTGCCAGCAGTGAACTCTCAGATAGCAATCAGCCCCAGCATTTT
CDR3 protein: CASSELSDSNQPQHF

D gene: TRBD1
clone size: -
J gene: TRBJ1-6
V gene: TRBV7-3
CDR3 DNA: TGTGCCAGCAGCCTACGGACAGGGTTGAATTCACCCCTCCACTTT
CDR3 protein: CASSLRTGLNSPLHF

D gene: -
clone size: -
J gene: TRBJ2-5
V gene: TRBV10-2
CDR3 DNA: TGCGCCAGCAGTGTGAGGGACAACCTAGGAGAGACCCAGTACTTC
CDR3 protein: CASSVRDNLGETQYF

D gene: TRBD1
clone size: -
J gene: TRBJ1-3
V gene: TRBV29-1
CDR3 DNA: TGCAGCCCCCCCCGGGACAGGGGTAGGATAGCGGCTGGAAACACCATATATTTT
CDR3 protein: CSPPRDRGRIAAGNTIYF

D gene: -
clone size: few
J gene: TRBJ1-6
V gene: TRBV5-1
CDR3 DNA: TGCGCCAGCAGATCCGGCCCTGCCTACAATTCACCCCTCCACTTT
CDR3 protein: CASRSGPAYNSPLHF

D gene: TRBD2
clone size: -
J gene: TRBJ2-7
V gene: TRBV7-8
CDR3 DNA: TGTGCCAGCAGCTTAGGAGCGGGGGCCTCCTACGAGCAGTACTTC
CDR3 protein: CASSLGAGASYEQYF